Presented here are 25 T cell receptor beta chains from one specimen sequenced in a study of blood T cell repertoires in COVID-19. Repertoires were generated with immunoSEQ multiplex PCR, while TCRdb's copy carries only in-frame clones and drops some. The sample lists under 250,000 clones; 70% to 90% were seen once. The source material was peripheral blood. Source of these receptors: a man aged 30-40 years with COVID-19, enrolled during active disease.

The V call is TRBV11-3, the J call TRBJ1-1; maybe TRBD1 (5 bases). Germline V gene lookup returns CDR1 SGHNT and CDR2 YENEEA. CDR3 length: 14 amino acids. The V and J ends lost 1 base and 2 bases respectively, with 8 bases between them. The CDR3 region has the DNA TGTGCCAGCAGCTTAGCGGGGGAAAACACTGAAGCTTTCTTT. Translated, it gives CASSLAGENTEAFF.

The chain is built from TRBV19 and TRBJ2-1; 8 bases agree with TRBD1. This CDR3 comprises 16 residues. Germline V lookup: CDR1 LNHDA, CDR2 SQIVND (reference sequence). V lost 1 base and J lost 3; bases outside the gene matches: 5. CDR3 sequence (DNA): TGTGCCAGTAGTATAGGAGGGACAGGATACTACAATGAGCAGTTCTTC. Translation gives CASSIGGTGYYNEQFF.

In its sample, this clone was seen once. This chain links TRBV3-1 (or the pseudogene TRBV3-2) with TRBJ2-1; TRBD2 aligns across 9 bases. J gave up 8 bases and V 0 bases, and 11 bases lay outside the gene matches. Germline-derived CDR1 and CDR2 are LGHDT and YNNKEL (reference sequence). This CDR3 is 17 amino acids long. CDR3 coding DNA: TGTGCCAGCAGCCAAGATGAGGCTAGCGGGATGAGCTATGAGCAGTTCTTC. It yields the protein CASSQDEASGMSYEQFF.

The chain has TRBV15 and TRBJ2-7, with D tentatively TRBD1 (6 bases). Deletions cut 5 bases from V and 2 bases from J, with 16 bases between. CDR1 is LNHNV, CDR2 YYDKDF, per germline (reference sequence). CDR3 length equals 15 residues. The CDR3 sequence: CATSPRRTEPYEQYF. The CDR3, as DNA: TGTGCCACCAGCCCAAGGAGGACAGAGCCCTACGAGCAGTACTTC. Full variable domain (outside the CDR3, taken from reference TRBV15 and TRBJ2-7): DAMVIQNPRYQVTQFGKPVTLSCSQTLNHNVMYWYQQKSSQAPKLLFHYYDKDFNNEADTPDNFQSRRPNTSFCFLDIRSPGLGDTAMYLCATSPRRTEPYEQYFGPGTRLTVT.

This chain connects TRBV6-5 to TRBJ1-2, with D perhaps matching TRBD1 (5 bases). There are 15 residues in the CDR3. V was clipped by 6 bases and J by 2 bases, with 16 bases between them. CDR1 and CDR2 from the germline V gene are MNHEY and SVGAGI. CDR3 DNA sequence: TGTGCCAGCAGCGACGACAGTTTAGGCAACTATGGCTACACCTTC. It is translated as CASSDDSLGNYGYTF.

This clone was detected only a few times. The chain links TRBV16 to TRBJ1-4; 10 bases agree with TRBD1. The CDR3 is made up of 18 amino acids. Germline V gene sequence: CDR1 KGHSY, CDR2 FQNENV. Unmatched junction bases numbered 9, after V lost 5 bases and J lost 0 bases. For the CDR3, the DNA is TGTGCCAGCAGCGAGGGACAGGGGAGGGCAGCAACTAATGAAAAACTGTTTTTT. This translates into CASSEGQGRAATNEKLFF. The complete variable domain, with remaining parts taken from reference TRBV16 and TRBJ1-4, reads GEEVAQTPKHLVRGEGQKAKLYCAPIKGHSYVFWYQQVLKNEFKFLISFQNENVFDETGMPKERFSAKCLPNSPCSLEIQATKLEDSAVYFCASSEGQGRAATNEKLFFGSGTQLSVL.

The rearrangement links TRBV11-2 to TRBJ2-1; 7 bases are a match to TRBD1. V lost 6 bases, J lost 2 bases, and 7 bases stayed unmatched. CDR1 SGHAT and CDR2 FQNNGV come from the germline V gene. This CDR3 is 15 amino acids long. The DNA for the CDR3 is TGTGCCAGCAGACCCAACAGGGGCGCCTACAATGAGCAGTTCTTC. Protein product: CASRPNRGAYNEQFF.

This sequence joins TRBV6-5 and TRBJ1-4; 7 bases align to TRBD1. Trimming cost V 8 bases and J 3 bases; bases outside gene matches: 6. CDR1 is MNHEY and CDR2 is SVGAGI in the germline V gene. The CDR3 length is 14 residues. In DNA, the CDR3 is TGTGCCAGCCGACAGGGTTGGGCTAATGAAAAACTGTTTTTT. Translating it yields CASRQGWANEKLFF.

The CDR3, as DNA: TGTGCCAGCAGCTCATGGGACAGGGAAGATACGCAGTATTTT. Its protein product is CASSSWDREDTQYF. This chain uses TRBV11-2 with TRBJ2-3; 9 bases are a match to TRBD1. The germline CDR1 and CDR2 sequences are SGHAT and FQNNGV. The CDR3 runs to 14 residues. V lost 4 bases and J lost 5; bases outside the gene matches: 4.

The V and J genes are TRBV4-3 and TRBJ1-1; D unresolved. Between the trimmed V and J ends, which lost 4 bases and 5 bases, there was a span of 11 bases. CDR1 is LGHNA, CDR2 YSLEER, per germline. The CDR3 is 13 amino acids. CDR3 sequence: CASSLNRVTEAFF. The CDR3 DNA sequence: TGCGCCAGCAGCCTCAACAGAGTAACTGAAGCTTTCTTT.

The V and J genes are TRBV4-3 and TRBJ1-2, with TRBD1 as a possible D gene (6 bases). CDR3 length equals 18 residues. CDR1 and CDR2 (germline): LGHNA, YSLEER. The V gene lost 0 bases and the J gene lost 6 bases, with 23 bases spanning the gap. The CDR3 sequence: CASSQDHAGAHRLHGYTF. CDR3 nucleotide sequence: TGCGCCAGCAGCCAAGATCATGCAGGGGCGCATAGGTTGCATGGCTACACCTTC.

The V gene is TRBV7-2, the J gene TRBJ2-2, with TRBD1 matching 9 bases. Germline CDR1 and CDR2: SGHTA and FQGNSA. The CDR3 covers 15 residues. Trimming removed 5 bases from V and 5 bases from J; junction bases left unmatched: 6. CDR3 DNA: TGTGCCAGCAGCCTATGGACAGGGGCGACCGGGGAGCTGTTTTTT. Its protein product is CASSLWTGATGELFF. Looking up the rest from reference TRBV7-2 and TRBJ2-2 gives the full variable domain: GAGVSQSPSNKVTEKGKDVELRCDPISGHTALYWYRQSLGQGLEFLIYFQGNSAPDKSGLPSDRFSAERTGGSVSTLTIQRTQQEDSAVYLCASSLWTGATGELFFGEGSRLTVL.

The chain links TRBV27 to TRBJ2-1; D ambiguous. This CDR3 comprises 15 residues. Trimming stripped 3 bases from V and 2 bases from J, with 11 bases between. Germline V gives CDR1 MNHEY, CDR2 SMNVEV (reference sequence). CDR3 in amino acids: CASSLGFGTYNEQFF. DNA of the CDR3: TGTGCCAGCAGTTTGGGCTTCGGCACCTACAATGAGCAGTTCTTC.

The chain links TRBV6-5 to TRBJ1-2, with D tentatively TRBD1 (5 bases). Germline lookup yields CDR1 MNHEY and CDR2 SVGAGI. The length of the CDR3 is 13 residues. V dropped 7 bases and J dropped 4 bases, with 13 bases sitting between them. CDR3: CASKEGRTYGYTF. The CDR3 nucleotides read TGTGCCAGCAAGGAGGGGCGCACCTATGGCTACACCTTC.

The J gene is TRBJ2-1, the V gene TRBV3-1 (or the pseudogene TRBV3-2), with 8 nucleotides matching TRBD1. CDR1 is LGHDT, CDR2 YNNKEL, per germline (reference sequence). This CDR3 spans 15 amino acids. Trimming at V came to 1 base and at J to 6 bases, leaving 5 bases not matched to a gene. CDR3 amino acids: CASSQVGQGANEQFF. CDR3 nucleotide sequence: TGTGCCAGCAGCCAAGTAGGGCAGGGGGCCAATGAGCAGTTCTTC.

The V call is TRBV7-9, the J call TRBJ2-7; D is unclear. V dropped 2 bases and J dropped 0 bases, with 11 bases sitting between them. Per germline, CDR1 SEHNR and CDR2 FQNEAQ (reference sequence). The CDR3 length is 15 residues. CDR3 DNA: TGTGCCAGCAGCTTACTGGGCTCCTCCTCCTACGAGCAGTACTTC. Protein product: CASSLLGSSSYEQYF.

The V and J genes are TRBV7-9 and TRBJ1-4, with 7 bases identical to TRBD1. Germline CDR1 reads SEHNR; CDR2 reads FQNEAQ (reference sequence). The CDR3 has 16 residues. J lost 7 bases, V lost 5 bases, and 13 bases had no gene match. CDR3 nucleotide sequence: TGTGCCAGCAGCCGTACTAGTAACAGGGGAGTTGAAAAACTGTTTTTT. It encodes CASSRTSNRGVEKLFF.

The chain couples TRBV19 to TRBJ2-5; possible D gene TRBD1, 5 bases. The germline CDR1 and CDR2 sequences are LNHDA and SQIVND (reference sequence). This CDR3 is built from 16 residues. The germline V and J ends were trimmed by 1 base and 4 bases, with 16 bases remaining between them. The CDR3 coding sequence is TGTGCCAGTAGTATAGTCCCCAGGGCGGAGAGAGAGACCCAGTACTTC. Encoded protein: CASSIVPRAERETQYF.

This chain uses TRBV7-8 with TRBJ1-4, with 8 bases aligning to TRBD1. The CDR3 contains 16 residues. Germline V gives CDR1 SGHVS, CDR2 FQNEAQ. V was pared by 5 bases and J by 10 bases, with 15 bases of the junction left unmatched. The CDR3 protein is CASSAPGQVPPGKLFF. For the CDR3, the DNA is TGTGCCAGCAGCGCACCGGGACAGGTGCCCCCTGGAAAACTGTTTTTT.

The chain combines TRBV29-1 with TRBJ1-1; D not resolved. The CDR3 length is 13 residues. Trimming took off 4 bases at V and 7 bases at J, with 16 bases between the two ends. CDR1 and CDR2 from the germline V gene are SQVTM and ANQGSEA. As DNA, the CDR3 is TGCAGCGTTGTTCGGGGTCGGGGAGATGAAGCTTTCTTT. It codes for CSVVRGRGDEAFF.

The rearrangement uses TRBV27 and TRBJ1-5, with a possible D match to TRBD1 (5 bases). Looked up from germline, CDR1 is MNHEY and CDR2 is SMNVEV (reference sequence). The CDR3 is 14 residues long. V was trimmed by 6 bases and J by 3 bases, leaving 12 bases between them. The CDR3 protein is CASSDSGPNQPQHF. DNA for the CDR3: TGTGCCAGCAGCGACTCAGGGCCCAATCAGCCCCAGCATTTT.

V is TRBV6-2 or TRBV6-3 and J is TRBJ2-3; 11 nucleotides align to TRBD2. V shed 5 bases and J 2 bases; nucleotides not matched to a gene: 6. CDR3 length: 16 residues. Germline V gene lookup returns CDR1 MNHEY and CDR2 SVGEGT. As DNA, the CDR3 is TGTGCCAGCAGTACAGGGACTAGCGGCCTCACAGATACGCAGTATTTT. Protein sequence: CASSTGTSGLTDTQYF.

The chain links TRBV11-3 to TRBJ1-6; D remains ambiguous. This CDR3 has 16 amino acids. Deletions cut 1 base from V and 2 bases from J, with 9 bases between. From germline, CDR1 is SGHNT and CDR2 YENEEA. CDR3 bases: TGTGCCAGCAGCTTAGGGCGGAACGCCTATAATTCACCCCTCCACTTT. It translates to CASSLGRNAYNSPLHF.

The chain links TRBV10-3 to TRBJ2-7; a weak D match, TRBD1 (6 bases). V was pared by 3 bases and J by 5 bases, with 17 bases between. Germline V CDR1 and CDR2: ENHRY, SYGVKD. This CDR3 spans 15 amino acids. The DNA of the CDR3 is TGTGCCATCAGTGACCCTAAAACAGGGTCGGACGAGCAGTACTTC. Amino acid sequence: CAISDPKTGSDEQYF.

This chain uses TRBV24-1 with TRBJ2-7, with D tentatively TRBD1 (6 bases). This CDR3 region has 11 residues. The germline V gene has CDR1 KGHDR and CDR2 SFDVKD. Trimming left V 12 bases short and J 1 base short, with 9 bases between. CDR3 sequence (DNA): TGTGCCGTGGGGACATCCTACGAGCAGTACTTC. Its protein is CAVGTSYEQYF.